The 3 T cell receptor beta chains below all came from one sample that was sequenced in a study of shared clonotypes between healthy human individuals. TCRdb's copy holds only in-frame clones and misses some; the assay was immunoSEQ multiplex PCR. The sample lists about 1,800,000 clones, less than 95% occurring once. Positively selected for CCR7, the CD45RO-negative cells used as naive CD8 cells excluded terminally differentiated effector memory CD45RA+ cells. The material sequenced was naive CD8+ T cells sorted from blood. The receptors shown here come from a man between 18 and 29 years old in good health.

For this clone: The same CDR3 can be traced to other DNA sequences in this sample. The chain has TRBV7-9 and TRBJ2-3, with 9 bases lining up with TRBD1. Germline V gives CDR1 SEHNR, CDR2 FQNEAQ (reference sequence). V was clipped by 5 bases and J by 4 bases; unmatched bases: 4. The CDR3 has 14 amino acids. The CDR3 DNA sequence: TGTGCCAGCAGCCGTAGACAGGGGGCAGATACGCAGTATTTT. Its protein is CASSRRQGADTQYF.

The chain uses TRBV13 and TRBJ2-7; 12 bases agree with TRBD1. The CDR3 has 19 residues. Trimming at V came to 4 bases and at J to 0 bases, leaving 13 bases not matched to a gene. Germline V gene lookup returns CDR1 PRHDT and CDR2 FYEKMQ (reference sequence). The CDR3 here is CASSSSTSGGQGASYEQYF. The DNA of the CDR3 is TGTGCCAGCAGCTCCTCAACGTCGGGGGGACAGGGGGCCTCCTACGAGCAGTACTTC.

With respect to this clone: The same CDR3 can be traced to other DNA sequences in this sample. This chain uses TRBV7-9 with TRBJ2-1; no reliable D call. The CDR3 covers 12 residues. V gave up 1 base and J gave up 6 bases, with 4 bases separating them. Germline loops: CDR1 SEHNR, CDR2 FQNEAQ (reference sequence). This chain's CDR3 is CASSLDSNEQFF. Here the CDR3 DNA reads TGTGCCAGCAGCTTAGATTCCAATGAGCAGTTCTTC. Supplemented by reference TRBV7-9 and TRBJ2-1, the full variable domain reads DTGVSQNPRHKITKRGQNVTFRCDPISEHNRLYWYRQTLGQGPEFLTYFQNEAQLEKSRLLSDRFSAERPKGSFSTLEIQRTEQGDSAMYLCASSLDSNEQFFGPGTRLTVL.